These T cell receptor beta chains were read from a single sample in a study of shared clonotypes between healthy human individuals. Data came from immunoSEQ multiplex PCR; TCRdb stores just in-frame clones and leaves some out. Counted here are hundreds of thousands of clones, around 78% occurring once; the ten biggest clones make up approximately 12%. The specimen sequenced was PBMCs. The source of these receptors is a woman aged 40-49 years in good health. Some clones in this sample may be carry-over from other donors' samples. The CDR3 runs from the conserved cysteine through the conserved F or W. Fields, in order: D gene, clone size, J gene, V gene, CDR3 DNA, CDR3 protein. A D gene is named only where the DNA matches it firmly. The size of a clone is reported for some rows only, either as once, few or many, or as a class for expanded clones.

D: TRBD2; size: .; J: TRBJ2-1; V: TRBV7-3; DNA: TGTGCCAGCAGCCCCGGGGAGGGTGGCAATGAGCAGTTCTTC; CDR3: CASSPGEGGNEQFF
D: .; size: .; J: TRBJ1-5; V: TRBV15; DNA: TGTGCCACCAGCAGCCGGCATCTAGTAGGTAATCAGCCCCAGCATTTT; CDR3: CATSSRHLVGNQPQHF
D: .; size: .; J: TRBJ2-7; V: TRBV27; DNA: TGTGCCAGCACCTTCCTCTACGAGCAGTACTTC; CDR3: CASTFLYEQYF
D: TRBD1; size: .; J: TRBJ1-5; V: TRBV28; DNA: TGTGCCACCGAGGGACAGGGCTATTATCAGCCCCAGCATTTT; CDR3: CATEGQGYYQPQHF
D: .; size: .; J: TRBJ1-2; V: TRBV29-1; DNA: TGCAGCGTTGAAGGGGGGGCTGATGGCTACACCTTC; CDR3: CSVEGGADGYTF
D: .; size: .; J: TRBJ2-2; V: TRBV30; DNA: TGTGCCTGGAGTATTGTTGCTGGGGAGCTGTTTTTT; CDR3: CAWSIVAGELFF
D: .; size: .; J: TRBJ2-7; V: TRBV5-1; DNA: TGCGCCAGCAGCTTGGGGGATTTCGGGCTCTCGGAGCAGTACTTC; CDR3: CASSLGDFGLSEQYF
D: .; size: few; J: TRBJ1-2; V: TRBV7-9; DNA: TGTGCCAGCAGCCCGGTCCACATGTATGGCTACACCTTC; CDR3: CASSPVHMYGYTF
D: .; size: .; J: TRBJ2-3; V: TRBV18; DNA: TGTGCCAGCTCACCAGGGCGGAGGACAGATACGCAGTATTTT; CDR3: CASSPGRRTDTQYF
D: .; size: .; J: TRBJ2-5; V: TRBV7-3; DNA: TGTGCCAGCAGCCCTTTGGGCGTCATAGGAGAGACCCAGTACTTC; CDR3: CASSPLGVIGETQYF
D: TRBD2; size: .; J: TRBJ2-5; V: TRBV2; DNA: TGTGCCAGCAACACCCTAGCGGCCCAAGAGACCCAGTACTTC; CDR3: CASNTLAAQETQYF
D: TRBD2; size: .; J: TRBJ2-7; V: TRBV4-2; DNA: TGTGCCAGCAGCCAAGCTAGCGGGAGCGCCGAGCAGTACTTC; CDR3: CASSQASGSAEQYF
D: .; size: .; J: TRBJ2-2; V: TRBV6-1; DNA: TGTGCCATTTCAGGGCTTTCGAACACCGGGGAGCTGTTTTTT; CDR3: CAISGLSNTGELFF
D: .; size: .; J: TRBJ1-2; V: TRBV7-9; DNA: TGTGCCAGCAGCTTTGGGACTATCTCTAACTATGGCTACACCTTC; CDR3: CASSFGTISNYGYTF
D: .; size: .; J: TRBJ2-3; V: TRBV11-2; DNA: TGTGCCAGCAGCAGGACACCCACAGATACGCAGTATTTT; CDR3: CASSRTPTDTQYF
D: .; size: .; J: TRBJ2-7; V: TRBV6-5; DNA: TGTGCCAGCAGCTCACGGGACACCCTCTACGAGCAGTACTTC; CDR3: CASSSRDTLYEQYF
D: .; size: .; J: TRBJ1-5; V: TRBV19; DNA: TGTGCCAGTAGTCCCCGGGACGGGAATCAGCCCCAGCATTTT; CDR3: CASSPRDGNQPQHF
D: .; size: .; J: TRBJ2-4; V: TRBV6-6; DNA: TGTGCCAGCAGTTACTCGAGCCTTCAGTACTTC; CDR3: CASSYSSLQYF
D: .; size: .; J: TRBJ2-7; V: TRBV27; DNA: TGTGCCAGCCGAAACAGGCCAATCAGGGGCTACGAGCAGTACTTC; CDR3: CASRNRPIRGYEQYF
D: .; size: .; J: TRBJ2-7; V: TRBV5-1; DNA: TGCGCCAGCAGCTTGGGGGGGACAACCTACGAGCAGTACTTC; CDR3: CASSLGGTTYEQYF
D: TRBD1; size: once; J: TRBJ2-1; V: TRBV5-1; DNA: TGCGCCAGCAGCCGGGACAGGGAGTATGAGCAGTTCTTC; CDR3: CASSRDREYEQFF
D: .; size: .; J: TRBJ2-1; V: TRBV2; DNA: TGTGCCAGCAGCCCCGAGGGCGTCGGGGAGCAGTTCTTC; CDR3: CASSPEGVGEQFF
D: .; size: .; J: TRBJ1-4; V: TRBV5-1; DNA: TGCGCCAGCAGCCCCGGAGCCCAAGCAACTAATGAAAAACTGTTTTTT; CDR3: CASSPGAQATNEKLFF
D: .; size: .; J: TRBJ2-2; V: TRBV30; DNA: TGTGCCTGGAGTCCAGACTATACCGGGGAGCTGTTTTTT; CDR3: CAWSPDYTGELFF
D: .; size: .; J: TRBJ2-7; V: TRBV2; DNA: TGTGCCAGCAGGGGGATAGCGGCCACCTACGAGCAGTACTTC; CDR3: CASRGIAATYEQYF
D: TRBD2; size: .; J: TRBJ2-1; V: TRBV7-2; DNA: TGTGCCAGCAGCACCGGGACTAGCGGGAGTTCATCTTGGGACAATGAGCAGTTCTTC; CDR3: CASSTGTSGSSSWDNEQFF
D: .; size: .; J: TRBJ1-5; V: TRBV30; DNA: TGTGCCTGGAGTGGGTTAAATCAGCCCCAGCATTTT; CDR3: CAWSGLNQPQHF
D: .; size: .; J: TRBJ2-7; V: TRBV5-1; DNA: TGCGCCAGCTCGGGAAGGGTGCCCTACGAGCAGTACTTC; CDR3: CASSGRVPYEQYF